This T cell receptor beta chain was found in a study of response to subunit inactivated influenza vaccine. This clonotype came up many times. Its target is unknown. Overall study results and limits: With each seasonal influenza vaccination, the authors suggested, few new T cells are recruited.

CDR1 is ENHRY and CDR2 is SYGVKD in the germline V gene. CDR3 length: 14 amino acids. The V segment lost 7 bases and the J segment 6 bases; nucleotides outside the gene matches: 11. In TCRdb, the RT-PCR reads were re-called with MiXCR into one record per CDR3 protein. The table includes 400,000 to 650,000 distinct CDR3 sequences, around 7.7% detected once. This sequence was found in a man in his fifties or sixties who received an inactivated influenza vaccine. The sample consisted of PBMCs from blood, taken less than 30 months after vaccination. The gene calls are TRBV10-3 and TRBJ2-7, with TRBD2 matching 8 bases. DNA for the CDR3: TGTGCCATCAATCCGGGGGGGGGAACGGGCGAGCAGTACTTC. Translated, it gives CAINPGGGTGEQYF.